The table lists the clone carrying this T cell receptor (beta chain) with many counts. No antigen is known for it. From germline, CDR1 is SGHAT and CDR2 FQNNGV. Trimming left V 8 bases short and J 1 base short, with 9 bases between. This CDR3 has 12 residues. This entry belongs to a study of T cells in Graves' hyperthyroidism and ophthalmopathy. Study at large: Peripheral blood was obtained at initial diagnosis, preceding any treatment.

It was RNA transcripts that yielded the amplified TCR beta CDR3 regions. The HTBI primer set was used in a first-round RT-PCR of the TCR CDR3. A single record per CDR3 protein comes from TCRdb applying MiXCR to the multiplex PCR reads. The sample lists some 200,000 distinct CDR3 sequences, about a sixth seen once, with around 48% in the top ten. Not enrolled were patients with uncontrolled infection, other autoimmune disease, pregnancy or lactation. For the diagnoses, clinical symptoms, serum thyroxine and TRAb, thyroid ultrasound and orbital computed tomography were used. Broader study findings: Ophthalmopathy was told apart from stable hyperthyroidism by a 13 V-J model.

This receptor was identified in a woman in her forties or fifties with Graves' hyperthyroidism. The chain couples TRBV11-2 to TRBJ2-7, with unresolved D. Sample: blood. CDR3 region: CASGHLSYEQYF. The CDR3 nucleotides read TGTGCCAGCGGGCATCTATCCTACGAGCAGTACTTC.